Each of the 14 T cell receptor beta chains below was sequenced from the same sample in a study of T cells in women clearing cervical HPV infection. Generated by immunoSEQ multiplex PCR, the TCRdb table keeps only in-frame clones and is missing some. Recorded for this sample: fewer than 35,000 clones. Material for sequencing was blood buffy coat. These receptors all come from a woman between 18 and 70 years old with a cervical HPV16 infection that either progressed to CIN3+ or cleared (not recorded which).

Incomplete CDR3 DNA: TGTGCCAGCTCAGCGGGAACCTCCTACGAC. Its protein product is CASSAGTSYD. Given in full, the CDR3 is CASSAGTSYDYTF. This chain uses TRBV19 with TRBJ1-2; D is undetermined. The read stops 3 residues short of the end of the CDR3; the missing end is completed from the germline J gene. This CDR3 spans 13 amino acids. Germline values: CDR1 LNHDA, CDR2 SQIVND (reference sequence).

Turning to this clone: The CDR3 extends 3 residues past the end of the read, so its final part is completed from the germline J gene. This rearrangement joins TRBV19 to TRBJ2-7, with 10 bases identical to TRBD1. Looked up from germline, CDR1 is LNHDA and CDR2 is SQIVND (reference sequence). The CDR3 has 16 amino acids. The V and J ends lost 5 bases and 3 bases, in that order; junction bases with no gene match: 10. The sequenced CDR3 bases are TGTGCCAGTAGTGCACTCGGGACAGGGGCAATCTACGAG. Translating it yields CASSALGTGAIYE. The CDR3 reads in full as CASSALGTGAIYEQYF.

Notes on this clone: With the read ending 3 residues before the CDR3 end, the germline J gene is used to fill in that end. This chain uses TRBV20-1 with TRBJ2-7; 7 positions match TRBD1. CDR3 length: 15 residues. Germline CDR1 is DFQATT and CDR2 is SNEGSKA (reference sequence). The V segment lost 0 bases and the J segment 4 bases; nucleotides outside the gene matches: 9. CDR3 loop: CSARDIRGRPYEQYF. The CDR3 DNA, read in part, is TGCAGTGCTAGAGACATCAGGGGGAGACCTTACGAG.

As for this clone: The CDR3 end falls 3 residues outside the read, so it is completed with the germline J gene. The genes are TRBV5-5 and TRBJ2-1; D possibly uses TRBD1 or TRBD2 (5 bases each). Per the germline V gene, CDR1 is SGHKS and CDR2 is YYEKEE (reference sequence). CDR3 length: 14 residues. V was trimmed by 0 bases and J by 7 bases, leaving 11 bases between them. The CDR3 region is CASSLGQPGNEQFF. The sequenced CDR3 bases are TGTGCCAGCAGCTTGGGACAGCCGGGAAATGAG.

Note on this clone: The read terminates 3 residues ahead of where the CDR3 ends, so the germline J gene completes it. The chain joins TRBV14 to TRBJ2-7, with 7 bases matching TRBD2. Germline V gene data show CDR1 as SGHDN and CDR2 as FVKESK. The CDR3 is made up of 15 amino acids. The V segment lost 0 bases and the J segment 1 base; nucleotides outside the gene matches: 3. CDR3 in amino acids: CASSQDRGRSYEQYF. The sequenced part of the CDR3 DNA is TGTGCCAGCAGCCAAGATCGCGGGAGATCCTACGAG.

A remark on this clone: The read falls 3 residues short of the CDR3 end, and the missing part is taken from the germline J gene. The V call is TRBV7-9, the J call TRBJ2-1; 11 bases fit TRBD2. J gave up 7 bases and V 6 bases, and 5 bases lay outside the gene matches. The germline gives CDR1 SEHNR, CDR2 FQNEAQ (reference sequence). CDR3 length: 14 residues. CDR3 DNA (partial): TGTGCCAGCAGATCGACTAGCGGGACTAATGAG. Translating it yields CASRSTSGTNE. The whole CDR3 protein reads CASRSTSGTNEQFF. Full variable domain (missing parts from reference TRBV7-9 and TRBJ2-1): DTGVSQNPRHKITKRGQNVTFRCDPISEHNRLYWYRQTLGQGPEFLTYFQNEAQLEKSRLLSDRFSAERPKGSFSTLEIQRTEQGDSAMYLCASRSTSGTNEQFFGPGTRLTVL.

As concerns this clone: Read sequence stops 3 residues before the CDR3 end, and the germline J gene provides the missing end. V and J are TRBV19 and TRBJ2-7; 7 nucleotides align to TRBD1. With 1 base clipped from V and 3 bases from J, the junction kept 6 bases outside the gene matches. The CDR3 spans 15 residues. The germline V gene encodes CDR1 LNHDA and CDR2 SQIVND (reference sequence). The CDR3 sequence is CASSIAPTGNYEQYF. The DNA read from the CDR3 is TGTGCCAGTAGTATAGCCCCGACAGGGAACTACGAG.

As for this clone: From the germline J gene comes the end of the CDR3, since the read stops 3 residues before it. The chain joins TRBV29-1 to TRBJ2-5; 9 nucleotides match TRBD1. The length of the CDR3 is 13 residues. V trimming: 5 bases; J trimming: 1 base; junction bases outside the gene matches: 2. Germline V gives CDR1 SQVTM, CDR2 ANQGSEA. This CDR3 reads CSVPGQGQETQYF. Incomplete CDR3 DNA: TGCAGCGTTCCGGGACAGGGCCAAGAGACC. Full variable domain (missing parts from reference TRBV29-1 and TRBJ2-5): SAVISQKPSRDICQRGTSLTIQCQVDSQVTMMFWYRQQPGQSLTLIATANQGSEATYESGFVIDKFPISRPNLTFSTLTVSNMSPEDSSIYLCSVPGQGQETQYFGPGTRLLVL.

As to this clone: The read is 3 residues too short to cover the CDR3 end, so that end is filled in from the germline J gene. The chain has TRBV30 and TRBJ1-2, with TRBD1 as a possible D gene (5 bases). Germline V gives CDR1 GTSNPN, CDR2 SVGIG (reference sequence). This CDR3 has 12 amino acids. Here the CDR3 reads CACHQGWAGYTF. CDR3 DNA, as far as it was read: TGTGCCTGTCATCAGGGTTGGGCCGGC.

Regarding this clone: Read data end 3 residues before the CDR3 end; the end is taken from the germline J gene. The chain carries TRBV2 and TRBJ2-3, with 7 bases that match TRBD1. The CDR3 runs to 16 residues. The germline CDR1 and CDR2 sequences are SNHLY and FYNNEI. CDR3 loop: CASSYPGTVRRETQYF. CDR3 DNA, as far as it was read: TGTGCCAGCAGTTATCCAGGGACAGTGAGGAGAGAGACG.

Worth noting for this clone: The read finishes 3 residues shy of the CDR3 end, and the germline J gene is used to complete it. This rearrangement joins TRBV20-1 to TRBJ2-7; perhaps TRBD2 as D (5 bases). CDR1 is DFQATT, CDR2 SNEGSKA, per germline (reference sequence). The CDR3 loop spans 13 amino acids. Trimming removed 0 bases at V and 0 bases at J, with 6 bases between. The covered CDR3 bases are TGCAGTGCTAGAGATGACTACTCCTACGAG. This codes for CSARDDYSYE. The complete CDR3 protein is CSARDDYSYEQYF.

In the case of this clone: The sequenced fragment ends 3 residues before the CDR3 boundary, so the rest is inferred from the germline J gene. The chain is built from TRBV7-9 and TRBJ2-7; D perhaps matches TRBD1 (6 bases). The CDR3 consists of 13 residues. V lost 5 bases to trimming and J lost 4 bases, with 12 bases between them. The germline V gene has CDR1 SEHNR and CDR2 FQNEAQ (reference sequence). The chain's CDR3 is CASSPQQGYEQYF. CDR3 DNA (partial): TGTGCCAGCAGCCCACAACAGGGTTACGAG. Full variable domain (remainder filled in from reference TRBV7-9 and TRBJ2-7): DTGVSQNPRHKITKRGQNVTFRCDPISEHNRLYWYRQTLGQGPEFLTYFQNEAQLEKSRLLSDRFSAERPKGSFSTLEIQRTEQGDSAMYLCASSPQQGYEQYFGPGTRLTVT.

For this clone: Coverage ceases 3 residues before the CDR3 finishes, and the germline J gene fills in the end. The rearrangement joins TRBV6-4 to TRBJ2-1; perhaps TRBD2 as D (5 bases). The CDR3 spans 15 residues. In germline, CDR1 is MRHNA, CDR2 SNTAGT. Trimming removed 2 bases at V and 0 bases at J, with 8 bases between. The chain's CDR3 is CASSDDGDSYNEQFF. CDR3 DNA (partial): TGTGCCAGCAGTGACGACGGGGACTCCTACAATGAG.

The CDR3 spells CASSPVGDRPVEQFF. CDR3 bases read: TGTGCCAGCAGCCCAGTAGGGGACAGACCGGTTGAG. This chain links TRBV11-2 with TRBJ2-1, with 7 bases fitting TRBD1. Read coverage stops 3 residues before the CDR3 terminus; the germline J gene supplies the remainder. CDR1 is SGHAT and CDR2 is FQNNGV in the germline V gene. CDR3 length: 15 residues. Trimming cost V 5 bases and J 9 bases; bases outside gene matches: 13.